Below are 29 T cell receptor beta chains sequenced from a single sample in a study of human T cells and chemical hapten exposure. Indicated time point: patch test 2, 6 weeks after DPC sensitization. Treatment: therapeutic diphenylcyclopropenone sensitization with weekly scalp DPC. TCRdb ran MiXCR on the RACE reads and lists one entry per CDR3 protein. The table includes around 82,000 distinct CDR3 sequences, 6.6% detected once. The material was whole blood, obtained in connection with sensitization to the hapten diphenylcyclopropenone (DPC). These receptors all stem from a woman in her 30s with alopecia areata. Some clones in this sample may be carry-over from other donors' samples.

This clonotype has a count of ten or more. This chain links TRBV29-1 with TRBJ2-4; D is possibly TRBD1 (6 bases). Trimming cost V 6 bases and J 2 bases, with 11 bases left between them. The CDR3 is made up of 13 amino acids. The germline CDR1 and CDR2 sequences are SQVTM and ANQGSEA. The CDR3: CSVTGWTKNIQYF. As DNA, the CDR3 is TGCAGCGTGACAGGCTGGACCAAAAACATTCAGTACTTC.

This clonotype appeared many times. The chain links TRBV18 to TRBJ2-1, with TRBD2 matching over 10 bases. The trim removed 0 bases at V and 9 bases at J, leaving 2 bases unmatched. The CDR3 extends over 14 amino acids. The germline CDR1 and CDR2 sequences are KGHSH and LQKENI. This chain's CDR3 is CASSPPSGGSEQFF. The CDR3, as DNA: TGTGCCAGCTCACCACCTAGCGGGGGGTCTGAGCAGTTCTTC.

The V and J genes are TRBV30 and TRBJ1-1, with D possibly TRBD1 on 6 matching bases. The length of the CDR3 is 14 residues. Germline loops: CDR1 GTSNPN, CDR2 SVGIG (reference sequence). Trimming shortened V by 7 bases and J by 5 bases, and 20 bases separated the two germline ends. CDR3 in DNA: TGTGCCTCCACAGCTAAGGGGGAAGTGACTGAAGCTTTCTTT. It translates to CASTAKGEVTEAFF.

This clonotype was seen only a few times. This chain connects TRBV11-2 to TRBJ2-5; 9 bases agree with TRBD2. CDR1 and CDR2 from the germline V gene are SGHAT and FQNNGV. CDR3 length: 16 residues. The V gene end was trimmed by 3 bases and the J gene end by 2 bases; junction bases not matched to a gene: 7. The CDR3 protein is CASSLEAGGIQETQYF. The CDR3 bases are TGTGCCAGCAGCTTGGAAGCGGGGGGAATACAAGAGACCCAGTACTTC.

The gene calls are TRBV20-1 and TRBJ1-3; a weak D match, TRBD1 (6 bases). The CDR3 has 16 residues. Trimming took off 5 bases at V and 3 bases at J, with 20 bases between the two ends. Germline V CDR1 and CDR2: DFQATT, SNEGSKA (reference sequence). The CDR3 DNA reads as TGCAGTGCTTACCTAAGAGGCGGGGGGCATGGAAACACCATATATTTT. Translating it yields CSAYLRGGGHGNTIYF.

The chain employs TRBV18 and TRBJ1-1, with 7 nucleotides matching TRBD1. The germline V gene has CDR1 KGHSH and CDR2 LQKENI. The V gene end was trimmed by 1 base and the J gene end by 3 bases; junction bases not matched to a gene: 8. CDR3 size: 16 residues. The CDR3 nucleotides are TGTGCCAGCTCACCACTTTGGGGACAGAATTACACTGAAGCTTTCTTT. This translates into CASSPLWGQNYTEAFF.

The rearrangement uses TRBV2 and TRBJ2-3; 10 nucleotides line up with TRBD2. CDR1 and CDR2 (germline): SNHLY, FYNNEI. The ends lost 3 bases at V and 4 bases at J; junction bases unmatched: 7. The CDR3 extends over 16 amino acids. In nucleotides, the CDR3 is TGTGCCAGCAGTGACGGAGTAGCGGGGGGAGCAGATACGCAGTATTTT. This translates into CASSDGVAGGADTQYF.

This clonotype was detected ten times or more. The chain couples TRBV29-1 to TRBJ2-3; D is unresolved. The CDR3 contains 12 residues. From germline, CDR1 is SQVTM and CDR2 ANQGSEA. Trimming left V 4 bases short and J 1 base short, with 6 bases between. The CDR3 DNA follows: TGCAGCGTTGGAACAGGCACAGATACGCAGTATTTT. It encodes CSVGTGTDTQYF.

This clonotype was recorded many times. The CDR3 sequence: CASRNSGGAGELFF. The CDR3 DNA reads TGTGCCAGTAGAAATAGCGGGGGGGCAGGGGAGCTGTTTTTT. The rearrangement joins TRBV19 to TRBJ2-2; 11 bases match TRBD2. V was clipped by 6 bases and J by 8 bases; unmatched bases: 5. The CDR3 loop spans 14 amino acids. Germline V gives CDR1 LNHDA, CDR2 SQIVND (reference sequence).

The chain couples TRBV28 to TRBJ1-6; maybe TRBD1 (6 bases). The CDR3 is made up of 13 amino acids. V was clipped by 3 bases and J by 7 bases, with 7 bases between them. Looked up from germline, CDR1 is MDHEN and CDR2 is SYDVKM. The CDR3 region has the DNA TGTGCCAGCAGTTTCACAGGGAATTCACCCCTCCACTTT. It is translated as CASSFTGNSPLHF.

This clonotype has at least ten counts. The gene calls are TRBV6-6 and TRBJ2-7; 9 bases are a match to TRBD1. Germline V lookup: CDR1 MNHNY, CDR2 SVGAGI (reference sequence). V lost 7 bases to trimming and J lost 1 base; unmatched junction nucleotides: 8. The CDR3 consists of 15 residues. CDR3 region: CASTAGTGLSYEQYF. CDR3 DNA sequence: TGTGCCAGCACCGCCGGGACAGGGTTGTCCTACGAGCAGTACTTC.

This clonotype appeared a few times. V gene TRBV27 combines with J gene TRBJ1-2, with D maybe TRBD1 (5 bases). CDR1 is MNHEY and CDR2 is SMNVEV in the germline V gene (reference sequence). V lost 8 bases and J 7 bases, leaving 17 bases between the germline ends. This CDR3 spans 13 amino acids. For the CDR3, the DNA is TGTGCCAGCCATCCTCAGGGATGGAGTGGCTACACCTTC. Its translation is CASHPQGWSGYTF.

This clonotype was seen at least ten times. This sequence joins TRBV20-1 and TRBJ2-1; TRBD2 matches 9 bases. With V trimmed by 5 bases and J by 0 bases, 11 bases remained unmatched. The CDR3 runs to 17 residues. Germline V lookup: CDR1 DFQATT, CDR2 SNEGSKA (reference sequence). Here the CDR3 reads CSAASSERGASYNEQFF. CDR3 nucleotides: TGCAGTGCTGCGAGTTCGGAGCGGGGGGCCTCCTACAATGAGCAGTTCTTC.

This clonotype has just a few counts. The chain recombines TRBV15 with TRBJ1-6, with a possible D match to TRBD1 (5 bases). The V end was cut by 3 bases, the J end by 9 bases, with 15 bases between. The V gene's germline CDR1 is LNHNV and CDR2 YYDKDF (reference sequence). CDR3 size: 15 residues. The CDR3 DNA reads TGTGCCACCAGCAGTTTTCAGGGAAACGGTTCACCCCTCCACTTT. Its protein is CATSSFQGNGSPLHF.

As to this clonotype: Being one base from a much bigger clone, this may be a read error. The chain combines TRBV7-9 with TRBJ2-4; a weak D match, TRBD2 (5 bases). The length of the CDR3 is 15 residues. Germline lookup yields CDR1 SEHNR and CDR2 FQNEAQ (reference sequence). V was shortened by 5 bases and J by 6 bases, with 17 bases between the two germline ends. The DNA for the CDR3 is TGTGCCAGCAGCCCAGATGGGCGGGTCACAAACATTCAGTACTTC. Translating gives CASSPDGRVTNIQYF.

At least ten counts were recorded for this clonotype. The chain has TRBV27 and TRBJ1-1; D unclear. Trimming left V 0 bases short and J 0 bases short, with 8 bases between. The germline gives CDR1 MNHEY, CDR2 SMNVEV (reference sequence). CDR3 length: 15 amino acids. CDR3 DNA sequence: TGTGCCAGCAGTTTATCGTTGGCTATGAACACTGAAGCTTTCTTT. Amino acid sequence: CASSLSLAMNTEAFF.

This clonotype was counted a few times. V gene TRBV20-1 combines with J gene TRBJ2-5; 8 bases are a match to TRBD2. The CDR3 extends over 13 amino acids. The germline V gene encodes CDR1 DFQATT and CDR2 SNEGSKA (reference sequence). With 3 bases clipped from V and 1 base from J, the junction kept 1 base outside the gene matches. Written as DNA, the CDR3 is TGCAGTGCTAGCGGGGGGGGCCAAGAGACCCAGTACTTC. As protein: CSASGGGQETQYF.

This clonotype has ten or more counts. This chain joins TRBV20-1 and TRBJ1-4, with TRBD1 as a possible D gene (5 bases). Per the germline V gene, CDR1 is DFQATT and CDR2 is SNEGSKA (reference sequence). The CDR3 loop spans 14 amino acids. The V end lost 1 base, the J end lost 7 bases, and 13 bases lay between the germline ends. CDR3 sequence: CSARVYRDREKLFF. The CDR3 DNA follows: TGCAGTGCTAGAGTGTACCGGGACCGTGAAAAACTGTTTTTT.

This clonotype appeared many times. The chain joins TRBV5-1 to TRBJ2-3, with 8 bases fitting TRBD2. Trimming removed 7 bases from V and 4 bases from J; junction bases left unmatched: 14. The CDR3 spans 16 residues. Per the germline V gene, CDR1 is SGHRS and CDR2 is YFSETQ. The DNA of the CDR3 is TGCGCCAGCCGTGTTAGCGGGGCCAGCACAGCAGATACGCAGTATTTT. It is translated as CASRVSGASTADTQYF. Together with reference TRBV5-1 and TRBJ2-3, the CDR3 gives the full variable domain: KAGVTQTPRYLIKTRGQQVTLSCSPISGHRSVSWYQQTPGQGLQFLFEYFSETQRNKGNFPGRFSGRQFSNSRSEMNVSTLELGDSALYLCASRVSGASTADTQYFGPGTRLTVL.

This clonotype was found many times. The V gene is TRBV19, the J gene TRBJ2-7; D unresolved. Germline loops: CDR1 LNHDA, CDR2 SQIVND (reference sequence). This CDR3 has 13 residues. V dropped 3 bases and J dropped 1 base, with 7 bases sitting between them. The CDR3 nucleotides read TGTGCCAGTAGTATTCCAGCGTCCTACGAGCAGTACTTC. Protein sequence: CASSIPASYEQYF.

A few counts support this clonotype. The genes are TRBV30 and TRBJ1-1; no reliable D call. This CDR3 contains 14 residues. Trimming removed 6 bases from V and 0 bases from J, with 14 bases in between. CDR1 GTSNPN and CDR2 SVGIG come from the germline V gene (reference sequence). The CDR3 DNA sequence: TGTGCCTGCCAAATCGGGGTCGTGAACACTGAAGCTTTCTTT. Translation gives CACQIGVVNTEAFF.

This clonotype was seen at least ten times. This chain joins TRBV2 and TRBJ2-5; 7 positions match TRBD1. The junction had 8 bases not matched to a gene; V was cut back by 8 bases and J by 2 bases. The CDR3 spans 14 residues. CDR1 is SNHLY and CDR2 is FYNNEI in the germline V gene. The CDR3: CASRYGTVQETQYF. CDR3 in DNA: TGTGCCAGCCGATACGGGACAGTTCAAGAGACCCAGTACTTC. Combining the CDR3 with reference TRBV2 and TRBJ2-5 gives the whole variable domain EPEVTQTPSHQVTQMGQEVILRCVPISNHLYFYWYRQILGQKVEFLVSFYNNEISEKSEIFDDQFSVERPDGSNFTLKIRSTKLEDSAMYFCASRYGTVQETQYFGPGTRLLVL.

In this sample, this clonotype turned up once. The CDR3 does not close with the conserved phenylalanine or tryptophan, likely indicating a read error. This chain connects TRBV5-6 to TRBJ1-1, with D hard to call. V was clipped by 0 bases and J by 2 bases, with 23 bases between them. CDR1 and CDR2 (germline): SGHDT, YYEEEE. The CDR3 is 19 amino acids. CDR3 nucleotides: TGTGCCAGCAGCTTGGCCTTGTCCGCTAAACACCGGTCTAACACTGAAGCTTTCTCT. This encodes CASSLALSAKHRSNTEAFS.

This clonotype was detected a few times. The chain joins TRBV5-1 to TRBJ2-5; a weak D match, TRBD2 (5 bases). This CDR3 region has 15 residues. Germline CDR1 is SGHRS and CDR2 is YFSETQ. V lost 9 bases and J lost 1, with 19 bases in between. This CDR3 is CATTPVPGSQETQYF. The CDR3 DNA reads as TGCGCCACCACCCCGGTTCCGGGGTCCCAAGAGACCCAGTACTTC.

Many counts were recorded for this clonotype. The CDR3 DNA reads TGCGCCAGCAGCTTCCTTGAGGCCTACGAGCAGTACTTC. Translated, it gives CASSFLEAYEQYF. The gene calls are TRBV5-1 and TRBJ2-7; no reliable D call. The CDR3 spans 13 residues. The germline CDR1 and CDR2 sequences are SGHRS and YFSETQ. V dropped 2 bases and J dropped 2 bases, with 8 bases sitting between them.

This clonotype was observed a handful of times. The V gene is TRBV5-1, the J gene TRBJ1-1; TRBD1 matches 7 bases. V lost 7 bases to trimming and J lost 8 bases; unmatched junction nucleotides: 8. The CDR3 loop spans 12 amino acids. Germline V gives CDR1 SGHRS, CDR2 YFSETQ. Written as DNA, the CDR3 is TGCGCCAGCTACGACAGGGCAGAGGAAGCTTTCTTT. Its translation: CASYDRAEEAFF.

V gene TRBV6-2 or TRBV6-3 combines with J gene TRBJ2-3, with 7 bases matching TRBD2. V lost 4 bases to trimming and J lost 0 bases; unmatched junction nucleotides: 4. CDR1 MNHEY and CDR2 SVGEGT come from the germline V gene. This CDR3 comprises 15 residues. The CDR3: CASSSGGTSTDTQYF. CDR3 bases: TGTGCCAGCAGTTCCGGGGGGACTAGCACAGATACGCAGTATTTT.

Turning to this clonotype: A single base separates this from a much larger clone, so it may be a read error. The DNA is omitted, as the CDR3 cannot be located on it reliably, and the CDR3 follows TCRdb's listing. This chain connects TRBV9 to TRBJ1-2; TRBD1, as called in the table, went unchecked against the DNA. In germline, CDR1 is SGDLS, CDR2 YYNGEE. The CDR3 has 15 amino acids, counting both end residues. The CDR3 sequence: CASSVGPGNDYGYNF.

This clonotype occurred many times. The J gene is TRBJ2-4, the V gene TRBV12-3 or TRBV12-4; 7 bases agree with TRBD1. The CDR3 is made up of 16 amino acids. Unmatched junction bases numbered 7, after V lost 5 bases and J lost 0 bases. CDR3: CASSPGTVIAKNIQYF. In DNA form, the CDR3 reads TGTGCCAGCAGTCCGGGGACAGTTATAGCCAAAAACATTCAGTACTTC.